This paragraph reports one T cell receptor beta chain. These data come from a study of blood T cells in healthy people across ages. This CDR3 has 12 amino acids. V lost 1 base to trimming and J lost 2 bases, with 5 bases between them. Germline lookup yields CDR1 DFQATT and CDR2 SNEGSKA (reference sequence). Through a sample-barcoded 5' primer and a J-beta primer mix, a second PCR was run for 7 to 11 cycles. MiXCR, applied by TCRdb to the 5' RACE reads, yields one record per CDR3 protein. The profile covers around 780,000 distinct CDR3 sequences, with 56% appearing a single time and under 30% taken by the ten largest.

J is TRBJ2-5 and V is TRBV20-1; D unresolved. The sequence derives from a man aged 35-49 years in good health. Specimen: blood. The CDR3 reads CSARGRQETQYF. The DNA for the CDR3 is TGCAGTGCTAGAGGCAGGCAAGAGACCCAGTACTTC.